The clone carrying this T cell receptor beta chain was detected once. The target antigen is unknown. V was pared by 0 bases and J by 4 bases, with 10 bases between. Looked up from germline, CDR1 is MNHEY and CDR2 is SVGAGI. The CDR3 is 15 residues long. This entry is derived from a study of long-term antiretroviral therapy in people with HIV. As for the study in general: In the earliest collections, sampling predates the 2015 immediate-ART recommendation by about a decade. General study findings and limits: Investigators report no available data on ART adherence, viral resistance or therapy changes. Whereas controls had wider CDR3 length ranges, HIV repertoires had narrower ones. Blood sampling spanned 2004 to 2017, possibly under older ART regimens.

It was version v3.0 of the immunoSEQ assay that was run at survey level. TCRdb keeps only in-frame clones here, not all; method: immunoSEQ multiplex PCR. The table includes approximately 35,000 clones, over 85% detected once. The sample in question was unsorted PBMCs, obtained about 5.1 years after starting antiretroviral therapy. This chain links TRBV6-5 with TRBJ1-3, with D perhaps matching TRBD1 (5 bases). This receptor was taken from a woman between 50 and 59 years old with HIV. The DNA for the CDR3 is TGTGCCAGCAGTTACTCAAGGGGTACGGGAAACACCATATATTTT. Residues: CASSYSRGTGNTIYF.